Presented here are 9 T cell receptor beta chains from one specimen sequenced in a study of CD8+CD57+ T cells in acquired aplastic anemia. Genomic DNA, serving as template, underwent TCR beta VDJ and CDR3 profiling. One entry per CDR3 protein results from TCRdb running MiXCR on the reads. Of around 150,000 distinct CDR3 sequences in the sample, less than 50% were seen once. Patients picked for sequencing had shown CD8+CD57+ cell expansion detected by flow cytometry. Source material: sorted CD4+, CD8+, or CD8+CD57+ T cells (not recorded which) from PBMCs. The receptors come from a human donor with aplastic anemia.

This clonotype was detected only a few times. The chain is built from TRBV7-6 and TRBJ2-7; D ambiguous. The CDR3 covers 12 residues. The V gene's germline CDR1 is SGHVS and CDR2 FNYEAQ. Trimming removed 5 bases at V and 11 bases at J, with 16 bases between. CDR3 protein: CASSPNFELKYF. The CDR3 nucleotides are TGTGCCAGCAGCCCAAACTTCGAGCTGAAGTACTTC.

A remark on this clonotype: A much larger clone differs by one base, so this may be a read error. This rearrangement joins TRBV7-9 to TRBJ2-5, with D possibly matching TRBD2 (5 bases). Germline V gives CDR1 SEHNR, CDR2 FQNEAQ (reference sequence). This CDR3 has 14 residues. The CDR3 sequence is CASSHRERQGTQYF. The DNA for the CDR3 is TGTGCCAGCAGCCACCGGGAACGACAAGGGACCCAGTACTTC.

The chain couples TRBV5-8 to TRBJ1-1, with 8 nucleotides matching TRBD1. Germline V CDR1 and CDR2: SGHTS, YDEGEE. This CDR3 comprises 13 residues. After removal of 5 bases from V and 4 bases from J, the junction contained 4 bases not matched to a gene. This CDR3 reads CASRTTGGTEAFF. The CDR3 nucleotides read TGTGCCAGCAGGACCACAGGGGGCACTGAAGCTTTCTTT. Together with reference TRBV5-8 and TRBJ1-1, the CDR3 gives the full variable domain: EAGVTQSPTHLIKTRGQQATLRCSPISGHTSVYWYQQALGLGLQFLLWYDEGEERNRGNFPPRFSGRQFPNYSSELNVNALELEDSALYLCASRTTGGTEAFFGQGTRLTVV.

The chain is built from TRBV19 and TRBJ1-2, with D possibly being TRBD1 (5 bases). The V gene lost 3 bases and the J gene lost 2 bases, with 22 bases spanning the gap. CDR3 length: 18 residues. CDR1 is LNHDA, CDR2 SQIVND, per germline (reference sequence). This CDR3 is CASSILRDGSGENYGYTF. The CDR3 bases are TGTGCCAGTAGTATTCTGAGGGACGGGTCGGGTGAGAACTATGGCTACACCTTC. Drawing the rest from reference TRBV19 and TRBJ1-2, the complete variable domain is DGGITQSPKYLFRKEGQNVTLSCEQNLNHDAMYWYRQDPGQGLRLIYYSQIVNDFQKGDIAEGYSVSREKKESFPLTVTSAQKNPTAFYLCASSILRDGSGENYGYTFGSGTRLTVV.

The chain uses TRBV5-8 and TRBJ1-1, with 9 bases lining up with TRBD1. CDR3 size: 12 residues. With V trimmed by 4 bases and J by 8 bases, 3 bases remained unmatched. Germline CDR1 and CDR2: SGHTS and YDEGEE. The CDR3: CASSVTGGEAFF. The CDR3 coding sequence is TGTGCCAGCAGCGTAACAGGGGGCGAAGCTTTCTTT.

The chain couples TRBV20-1 to TRBJ1-2; D is possibly TRBD1 (5 bases). CDR3 size: 14 residues. With 0 bases removed from V and 3 bases from J, the gap between germline ends came to 11 bases. Germline-derived CDR1 and CDR2 are DFQATT and SNEGSKA (reference sequence). CDR3 in DNA: TGCAGTGCTAGAGACCGACAGACCTACTATGGCTACACCTTC. Its protein product is CSARDRQTYYGYTF.

The chain has TRBV29-1 and TRBJ1-2, with 10 positions matching TRBD1. This CDR3 has 14 amino acids. Germline CDR1 is SQVTM and CDR2 is ANQGSEA. The V gene end was trimmed by 6 bases and the J gene end by 5 bases; junction bases not matched to a gene: 9. The CDR3 loop reads CSVPAGQGLYGYTF. As DNA, the CDR3 is TGCAGCGTGCCCGCGGGACAGGGGTTGTATGGCTACACCTTC. The whole variable domain, remainder taken from reference TRBV29-1 and TRBJ1-2, is SAVISQKPSRDICQRGTSLTIQCQVDSQVTMMFWYRQQPGQSLTLIATANQGSEATYESGFVIDKFPISRPNLTFSTLTVSNMSPEDSSIYLCSVPAGQGLYGYTFGSGTRLTVV.

This clonotype was picked up many times. The CDR3 loop reads CASSPLGNTGELFF. Written as DNA, the CDR3 is TGTGCCAGCAGCCCGCTAGGGAACACCGGGGAGCTGTTTTTT. This sequence joins TRBV13 and TRBJ2-2; D is ambiguous. The CDR3 totals 14 residues. Germline assignment: CDR1 PRHDT and CDR2 FYEKMQ (reference sequence). Deletions cut 5 bases from V and 1 base from J, with 8 bases between.

The CDR3: CASSNGQGVRYEQYF. The CDR3 DNA follows: TGTGCCAGCAGCAACGGACAGGGGGTCCGGTACGAGCAGTACTTC. The chain combines TRBV11-2 with TRBJ2-7; the match to TRBD1 covers 10 bases. The V gene end was trimmed by 5 bases and the J gene end by 4 bases; junction bases not matched to a gene: 8. The CDR3 spans 15 residues. Germline V lookup: CDR1 SGHAT, CDR2 FQNNGV.